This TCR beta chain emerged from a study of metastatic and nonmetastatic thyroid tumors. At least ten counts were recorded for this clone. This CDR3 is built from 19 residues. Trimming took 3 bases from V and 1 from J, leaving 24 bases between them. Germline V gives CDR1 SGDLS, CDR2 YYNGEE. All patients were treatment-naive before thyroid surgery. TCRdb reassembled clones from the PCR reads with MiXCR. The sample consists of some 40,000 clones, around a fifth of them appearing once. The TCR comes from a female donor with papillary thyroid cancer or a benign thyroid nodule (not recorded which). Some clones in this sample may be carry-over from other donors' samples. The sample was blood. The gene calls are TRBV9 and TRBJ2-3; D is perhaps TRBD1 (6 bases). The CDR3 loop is CASSAQGDTGTLGTDTQYF. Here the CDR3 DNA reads TGTGCCAGCAGCGCCCAAGGGGACACAGGGACCCTGGGCACAGATACGCAGTATTTT.